The text below deals with one T cell receptor (beta chain). The CDR3 has 14 amino acids. Germline V gene lookup returns CDR1 SGHAT and CDR2 FQNNGV. V was trimmed by 2 bases and J by 0 bases, leaving 6 bases between them. Sequencing used immunoSEQ multiplex PCR; TCRdb keeps in-frame clones, though not all of them. The table lists 150,000 or so clones, over 90% of them singletons. This entry comes from a study of control samples from healthy donors and cancer patients. The receptor's source is a man between 50 and 59 years old in good health. The specimen sequenced was blood. The V and J genes are TRBV11-2 and TRBJ2-3; possible D gene TRBD2, 5 bases. CDR3 region: CASSLRGSTDTQYF. CDR3 sequence (DNA): TGTGCCAGCAGCTTACGGGGTAGCACAGATACGCAGTATTTT.